What follows are 20 T cell receptor beta chains derived from one specimen sequenced in a study of blood T cell repertoires in COVID-19 (dated by TCRdb to the early 2020s). Library construction relied on the immunoSEQ multiplex PCR assay. As stored in TCRdb, this immuneACCESS dataset retains in-frame rearrangements with V and J assigned. A fraction of the clones does not appear; measured against another copy, unresolved V genes explain less than half of the discrepancy, and the remainder lacks a known reason. Recorded for this sample are fewer than 100,000 clones; 90% to 95% of them occurred a single time. Together, the top ten hold over 1.5% of the sample. The specimen was peripheral blood. The receptors here all came from a woman aged 45-65 years in a cohort sampled during active COVID-19.

The rearrangement joins TRBV2 to TRBJ2-7; TRBD2 matches at 14 bases. The CDR3 runs 16 residues. Germline V CDR1 and CDR2: SNHLY, FYNNEI. J was trimmed by 0 bases and V by 6 bases; bases with no gene match: 4. The CDR3 nucleotides are TGTGCCAGCAGCGCCGGGACTAGCGGGAGCTCCTACGAGCAGTACTTC. This gives the protein CASSAGTSGSSYEQYF. The whole variable domain, remainder taken from reference TRBV2 and TRBJ2-7, is EPEVTQTPSHQVTQMGQEVILRCVPISNHLYFYWYRQILGQKVEFLVSFYNNEISEKSEIFDDQFSVERPDGSNFTLKIRSTKLEDSAMYFCASSAGTSGSSYEQYFGPGTRLTVT.

The chain uses TRBV2 and TRBJ1-4; 8 bases are a match to TRBD1. V shed 4 bases, J shed 8 bases, and the junction held 9 bases outside the gene matches. The CDR3 runs 15 residues. From germline, CDR1 is SNHLY and CDR2 FYNNEI. The CDR3: CASSGVTGGREKLFF. Here the CDR3 DNA reads TGTGCCAGCAGTGGGGTTACAGGGGGTCGGGAAAAACTGTTTTTT.

The V call is TRBV3-1 (or the pseudogene TRBV3-2), the J call TRBJ2-1; 8 positions agree with TRBD1. Germline V lookup: CDR1 LGHDT, CDR2 YNNKEL (reference sequence). The V gene end was trimmed by 2 bases and the J gene end by 7 bases; junction bases not matched to a gene: 4. This CDR3 has 14 amino acids. The CDR3 DNA reads as TGTGCCAGCAGCCAACCGGACAGGGCGAATGAGCAGTTCTTC. Amino acid sequence: CASSQPDRANEQFF.

The chain has TRBV19 and TRBJ1-1; 8 bases line up with TRBD1. The CDR3 covers 15 residues. V shed 1 base and J 5 bases; nucleotides not matched to a gene: 6. CDR1 is LNHDA and CDR2 is SQIVND in the germline V gene (reference sequence). CDR3 coding DNA: TGTGCCAGTAGTATAGCCACAGGGGGAATTACTGAAGCTTTCTTT. This gives the protein CASSIATGGITEAFF.

The chain combines TRBV27 with TRBJ2-3, with a possible D match to TRBD2 (6 bases). V gave up 5 bases and J gave up 4 bases, with 16 bases separating them. From germline, CDR1 is MNHEY and CDR2 SMNVEV (reference sequence). The CDR3 runs to 15 residues. CDR3 bases: TGTGCCAGCAGTCCCTTGGGGGGTCGGGCAGATACGCAGTATTTT. This translates into CASSPLGGRADTQYF.

The CDR3 protein is CASSHGTSGRVDTQYF. The CDR3, as DNA: TGTGCCAGCAGCCACGGGACTAGCGGGAGGGTAGATACGCAGTATTTT. The chain combines TRBV5-4 with TRBJ2-3; 16 nucleotides line up with TRBD2. The CDR3 contains 16 residues. Germline-derived CDR1 and CDR2 are SGHNT and YYREEE (reference sequence). The trim removed 4 bases at V and 5 bases at J, leaving 4 bases unmatched.

CDR3 nucleotides: TGTGCCAGCAGTGAAGCGGGGGCCAAACTGTTTTTT. Its translation is CASSEAGAKLFF. The V and J genes are TRBV2 and TRBJ1-4, with D maybe TRBD1 (6 bases). V lost 0 bases and J 11 bases, leaving 7 bases between the germline ends. Germline loops: CDR1 SNHLY, CDR2 FYNNEI. This CDR3 has 12 residues.

The rearrangement joins TRBV6-5 to TRBJ1-2, with 7 bases lining up with TRBD1. The CDR3 has 14 residues. Germline values: CDR1 MNHEY, CDR2 SVGAGI. V was pared by 6 bases and J by 7 bases, with 11 bases of the junction left unmatched. CDR3 region: CASRETGRAGGYTF. The CDR3, as DNA: TGTGCCAGCAGGGAGACAGGGCGAGCGGGTGGCTACACCTTC.

In this sample, this clone turned up once. The chain couples TRBV12-5 to TRBJ2-3; 9 nucleotides agree with TRBD1. Germline assignment: CDR1 LGHNT and CDR2 FRNRAP. Losses at the gene ends were 6 bases for V and 1 base for J; bases not matched to a gene: 2. CDR3 length equals 14 residues. CDR3 nucleotide sequence: TGTGCTAGTGGCCGGGACAGGGGCACAGATACGCAGTATTTT. Translation: CASGRDRGTDTQYF.

The chain recombines TRBV18 with TRBJ1-1; 7 bases match TRBD1. The CDR3 is 16 residues long. The V gene's germline CDR1 is KGHSH and CDR2 LQKENI. The trim removed 2 bases at V and 5 bases at J, leaving 11 bases unmatched. This CDR3 reads CASSPLFNRGYTEAFF. The DNA of the CDR3 is TGTGCCAGCTCACCATTGTTTAACAGGGGCTATACTGAAGCTTTCTTT.

This chain uses TRBV7-9 with TRBJ1-2; D is possibly TRBD1 (5 bases). This CDR3 region has 14 residues. Germline values: CDR1 SEHNR, CDR2 FQNEAQ (reference sequence). V lost 3 bases and J lost 0, with 8 bases in between. CDR3 sequence: CASSLTVANYGYTF. DNA for the CDR3: TGTGCCAGCAGCTTGACAGTAGCTAACTATGGCTACACCTTC.

The V call is TRBV19, the J call TRBJ1-4, with D possibly TRBD1 on 5 matching bases. The CDR3 is 15 residues long. Trimming pared 7 bases from V and 2 bases from J, leaving 14 bases between. The V gene's germline CDR1 is LNHDA and CDR2 SQIVND (reference sequence). CDR3 sequence reads: CASKGKDPTNEKLFF. CDR3 nucleotide sequence: TGTGCCAGTAAGGGGAAGGATCCCACTAATGAAAAACTGTTTTTT. Filled out from reference TRBV19 and TRBJ1-4, the complete variable domain reads DGGITQSPKYLFRKEGQNVTLSCEQNLNHDAMYWYRQDPGQGLRLIYYSQIVNDFQKGDIAEGYSVSREKKESFPLTVTSAQKNPTAFYLCASKGKDPTNEKLFFGSGTQLSVL.

This clone was seen a handful of times. The chain is built from TRBV9 and TRBJ1-3; the match to TRBD1 covers 8 bases. The ends lost 2 bases at V and 1 base at J; junction bases unmatched: 2. The CDR3 loop spans 15 amino acids. Germline-derived CDR1 and CDR2 are SGDLS and YYNGEE. CDR3 loop: CASSVRTGSGNTIYF. CDR3 nucleotides: TGTGCCAGCAGCGTCAGGACAGGGTCTGGAAACACCATATATTTT. Full variable domain (outside the CDR3, taken from reference TRBV9 and TRBJ1-3): DSGVTQTPKHLITATGQRVTLRCSPRSGDLSVYWYQQSLDQGLQFLIQYYNGEERAKGNILERFSAQQFPDLHSELNLSSLELGDSALYFCASSVRTGSGNTIYFGEGSWLTVV.

The chain uses TRBV23-1 and TRBJ2-5; D gene ambiguous. TRBV23-1 is an open reading frame whose function is uncertain. This CDR3 region has 15 residues. V was cut by 8 bases and J by 5 bases, with 21 bases left in between. The CDR3 is CASDLQVLSMETQYF. The DNA of the CDR3 is TGCGCCAGCGACCTTCAGGTTTTGAGTATGGAGACCCAGTACTTC.

The chain has TRBV12-3 or TRBV12-4 and TRBJ2-5; TRBD1 agrees at 8 bases. The CDR3 totals 12 residues. Germline trimming cut 6 bases from V and 7 bases from J; bases unmatched to any gene: 4. The CDR3 DNA sequence: TGTGCCAGCAGCACGGACAGGGTGACCCAGTACTTC. The encoded protein is CASSTDRVTQYF.

CDR3 region: CASSQDRAGGPQETQYF. CDR3 sequence (DNA): TGTGCCAGCAGCCAAGATCGGGCGGGAGGCCCGCAAGAGACCCAGTACTTC. This chain connects TRBV3-1 (or the pseudogene TRBV3-2) to TRBJ2-5; TRBD2 matches at 8 bases. Looked up from germline, CDR1 is LGHDT and CDR2 is YNNKEL (reference sequence). V shed 0 bases, J shed 2 bases, and the junction held 8 bases outside the gene matches. The CDR3 consists of 17 residues.

This chain connects TRBV18 to TRBJ2-1; TRBD2 might be the D (6 bases). The length of the CDR3 is 15 residues. The germline gives CDR1 KGHSH, CDR2 LQKENI. The ends were cut back, 3 bases at V and 4 bases at J, with 13 bases in the middle. The CDR3 region has the DNA TGTGCCAGCTCACCGCAGACGGGGGAGTACAATGAGCAGTTCTTC. The encoded protein is CASSPQTGEYNEQFF.

The V and J genes are TRBV25-1 and TRBJ1-2; D is ambiguous. There are 12 residues in the CDR3. Trimming shortened V by 2 bases and J by 5 bases, and 6 bases separated the two germline ends. The germline V gene has CDR1 MGHDK and CDR2 SYGVNS. In DNA, the CDR3 is TGTGCCAGCAGTGAACCCAGTTATGGCTACACCTTC. Protein product: CASSEPSYGYTF.

This clone was seen a single time. This rearrangement joins TRBV5-1 to TRBJ2-2; 7 bases are shared with TRBD1. The CDR3 covers 15 residues. Trimming removed 0 bases from V and 7 bases from J; junction bases left unmatched: 6. CDR1 SGHRS and CDR2 YFSETQ come from the germline V gene. The chain's CDR3 is CASSLGGGAFGELFF. The CDR3, as DNA: TGCGCCAGCAGCTTGGGAGGGGGCGCGTTCGGGGAGCTGTTTTTT.

V gene TRBV25-1 combines with J gene TRBJ2-7; TRBD1 matches 10 bases. Germline V gene data show CDR1 as MGHDK and CDR2 as SYGVNS. This CDR3 is built from 16 residues. The V and J ends lost 2 bases and 0 bases, in that order; junction bases with no gene match: 4. CDR3 sequence reads: CASSEQWTGGSYEQYF. CDR3 coding DNA: TGTGCCAGCAGTGAACAATGGACAGGGGGCTCCTACGAGCAGTACTTC.